This T cell receptor (beta chain) was sequenced in a study of identical twins. Study outcomes and limitations: Beta out-of-frame sequences showed weaker excess sharing between twins. Clonotypes of the beta chain that were abundant in cord blood carried fewer insertions (memory repertoires showed none). Among monozygotic twins, out-of-frame TCR alpha sharing exceeded what models predicted.

J lost 4 bases, V lost 2 bases, and 4 bases had no gene match. This CDR3 has 14 amino acids. Germline V gene sequence: CDR1 SGHRS, CDR2 YFSETQ. Template switching added a universal primer binding site, and final cDNA carried unique molecular identifiers. TCRdb analysed the 5' RACE reads with MiXCR anew, one entry per CDR3 protein. The data contain about 340,000 distinct CDR3 sequences, roughly 9% of them singletons. The table lists this clonotype with many counts. The antigen is undetermined. The chain is built from TRBV5-1 and TRBJ2-3; the match to TRBD1 covers 7 bases. The sample was naive T cells sorted from blood. The sequence derives from a woman aged 45-65 years in good health. In nucleotides, the CDR3 is TGCGCCAGCAGCTTAACGCAGGGGGCAGATACGCAGTATTTT. It encodes CASSLTQGADTQYF.